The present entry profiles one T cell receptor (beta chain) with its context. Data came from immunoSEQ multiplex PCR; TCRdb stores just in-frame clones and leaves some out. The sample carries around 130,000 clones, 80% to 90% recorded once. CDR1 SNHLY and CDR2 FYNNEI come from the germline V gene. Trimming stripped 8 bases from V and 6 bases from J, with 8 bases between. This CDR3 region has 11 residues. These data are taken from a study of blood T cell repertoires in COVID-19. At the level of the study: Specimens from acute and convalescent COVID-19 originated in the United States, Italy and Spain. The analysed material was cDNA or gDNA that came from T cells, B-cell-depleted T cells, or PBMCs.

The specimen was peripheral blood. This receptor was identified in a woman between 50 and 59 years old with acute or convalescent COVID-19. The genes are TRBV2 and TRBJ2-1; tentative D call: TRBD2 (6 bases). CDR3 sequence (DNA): TGTGCCAGCGGGGGGAGCAATGAGCAGTTCTTC. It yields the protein CASGGSNEQFF.